Detailed here is one TCR beta chain. How the authors handled the data: Estimated nucleated cell counts came from reference gene primer amplification. The table came from immunoSEQ multiplex PCR; TCRdb's copy has only in-frame clones and leaves some out. The D gene and trimming were derived from the DNA, and the V and J assignments and clone size from that table. Found here are tens of thousands of clones, about nine tenths of them singletons; the top ten hold 15%. The data were obtained in a study of blood T cell repertoires in COVID-19. Study context: There were acute and convalescent COVID-19 samples, and they came from the United States, Italy and Spain. Sample material is recorded as cDNA or gDNA derived from T cells, B-cell-depleted T cells, or PBMCs.

The sample was peripheral blood. This receptor was taken from a male donor with acute or convalescent COVID-19.

CDR3 DNA sequence: TGTGCCAGCAGTGAATGGATGATGGGGGCAGGTGAGACCCAGTACTTC. This encodes CASSEWMMGAGETQYF. The genes are TRBV25-1 and TRBJ2-5, with a weak D call TRBD1 (6 bases). Trimming cost V 1 base and J 5 bases, with 17 bases left between them. There are 16 residues in the CDR3. The germline gives CDR1 MGHDK, CDR2 SYGVNS.